Described below is a single T cell receptor beta chain sequence and its context. Trimming removed 0 bases from V and 0 bases from J; junction bases left unmatched: 4. The CDR3 contains 16 residues. Per the germline V gene, CDR1 is SGDLS and CDR2 is YYNGEE. Every donor was a healthy person donating bone marrow. Primers for the PCR totalled 60 Vbeta and 13 Jbeta. Libraries were prepared by immunoSEQ multiplex PCR; TCRdb keeps only in-frame clonotypes and omits some of them. The data show around 80,000 clones, with over 60% seen just once and 3.5% to 4.5% held by the top ten. This sample is drawn from a study of cytomegalovirus exposure and HLA in healthy donors.

This chain connects TRBV9 to TRBJ1-1; 8 nucleotides match TRBD1. The sample comprised PBMCs. This clonotype originated in a male donor in good health and CMV-seropositive. The CDR3, as DNA: TGTGCCAGCAGCGTAGTACAGGGGGGCATGAACACTGAAGCTTTCTTT. Its translation is CASSVVQGGMNTEAFF.